This TCR beta chain is drawn from a study of blood T cell repertoires in COVID-19. This clone was detected only once. Other DNA sequences from this sample encode an identical CDR3 as well. This CDR3 is 13 amino acids long. Germline V CDR1 and CDR2: LGHNT, FRNRAP. V was clipped by 6 bases and J by 3 bases, with 9 bases between them. TCRdb keeps only in-frame clones here, not all; method: immunoSEQ multiplex PCR. The profile shows tens of thousands of clones, 88% of them singletons. The rearrangement uses TRBV12-5 and TRBJ1-3, with TRBD1 as a possible D gene (6 bases). This clonotype originated in a human donor in a cohort sampled during active COVID-19. The material sequenced was peripheral blood. CDR3 sequence reads: CASGPGVGNTIYF. The CDR3 region has the DNA TGTGCTAGTGGGCCAGGGGTTGGAAACACCATATATTTT.